The clone carrying this T cell receptor (beta chain) was counted between two and nine times. Its target is not known. The CDR3 spans 15 residues. Germline V gene lookup returns CDR1 ENHRY and CDR2 SYGVKD. V was clipped by 0 bases and J by 5 bases; unmatched bases: 1. The record originates from a study of radiation and T cells in renal cell carcinoma. Here immunoSEQ multiplex PCR was the method, and the copy in TCRdb shows in-frame clones only, minus some. This sample carries some 44,000 clones, around four fifths of them seen once, and the ten largest clones take 25% to 30%. Time point reported: blood 4 weeks post-SBRT, at nephrectomy. Indicated treatment: 15 Gy SBRT to primary tumor, nephrectomy 4 weeks later. Overall study findings and caveats: Baseline intratumoral clonotype presence is unknown without pretreatment biopsies.

The sample in question was blood, obtained from a patient whose treatment included radiotherapy and nephrectomy. This receptor was obtained from a woman in her seventies with renal cell carcinoma. This rearrangement joins TRBV10-3 to TRBJ1-5; TRBD1 matches at 10 bases. The CDR3 nucleotides read TGTGCCATCAGTGAGTCCGGACAGGGGGATCAGCCCCAGCATTTT. Translation: CAISESGQGDQPQHF.